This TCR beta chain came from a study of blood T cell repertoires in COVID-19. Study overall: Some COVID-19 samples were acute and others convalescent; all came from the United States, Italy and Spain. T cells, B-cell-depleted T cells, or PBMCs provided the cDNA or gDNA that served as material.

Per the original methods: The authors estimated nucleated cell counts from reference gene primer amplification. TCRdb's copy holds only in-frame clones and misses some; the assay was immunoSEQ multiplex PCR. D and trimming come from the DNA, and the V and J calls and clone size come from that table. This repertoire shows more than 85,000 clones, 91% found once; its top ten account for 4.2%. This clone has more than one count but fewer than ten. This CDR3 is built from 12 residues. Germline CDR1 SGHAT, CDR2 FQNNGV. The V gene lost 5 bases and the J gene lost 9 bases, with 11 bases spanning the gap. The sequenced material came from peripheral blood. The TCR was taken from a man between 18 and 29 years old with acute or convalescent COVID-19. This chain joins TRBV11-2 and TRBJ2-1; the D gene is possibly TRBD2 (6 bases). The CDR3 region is CASSPLATEQFF. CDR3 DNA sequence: TGTGCCAGCAGCCCACTAGCCACTGAGCAGTTCTTC. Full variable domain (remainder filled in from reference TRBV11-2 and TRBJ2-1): EAGVAQSPRYKIIEKRQSVAFWCNPISGHATLYWYQQILGQGPKLLIQFQNNGVVDDSQLPKDRFSAERLKGVDSTLKIQPAKLEDSAVYLCASSPLATEQFFGPGTRLTVL.